This record covers a single T cell receptor beta chain. This record comes from a study of Graves' ophthalmopathy and Graves' hyperthyroidism. For the study at large: Peripheral blood (taken before any treatment) was collected at initial diagnosis.

Using RNA transcripts, the TCR beta CDR3 regions were amplified. First-round RT-PCR used HTBI primers; second-round multiplex PCR followed. Via MiXCR, TCRdb re-called the multiplex PCR reads, giving one row per CDR3 protein. This sample has a few hundred thousand distinct CDR3 sequences; 20% to 25% occur once, and the top ten carry 3%. This CDR3 region has 14 residues. V was pared by 4 bases and J by 5 bases, with 12 bases between. CDR1 and CDR2 from the germline V gene are LGHDT and YNNKEL (reference sequence). This sequence originates from a woman aged 18-35 years with stable Graves' hyperthyroidism. The sample taken for sequencing was peripheral blood. This rearrangement joins TRBV3-1 to TRBJ1-5, with a tentative D call TRBD1 (6 bases). The CDR3, as DNA: TGTGCCAGCAGCCCGTTTGGGGGGCATCAGCCCCAGCATTTT. This translates into CASSPFGGHQPQHF.